These 7 T cell receptor beta chains were sequenced from one sample in a study of cytomegalovirus exposure and HLA in healthy donors. A multiplex PCR was run with 60 Vbeta primers and 13 Jbeta primers. Clones were read by immunoSEQ multiplex PCR, and TCRdb kept only the in-frame ones, dropping some. The sample consists of 150,000 to 200,000 clones, roughly 85% of them appearing once. Specimen: PBMCs. Every receptor here comes from a male donor in good health and CMV-seronegative.

The chain carries TRBV7-8 and TRBJ2-3, with D maybe TRBD2 (7 bases). Trimming pared 1 base from V and 3 bases from J, leaving 14 bases between. This CDR3 region has 16 residues. Per germline, CDR1 SGHVS and CDR2 FQNEAQ. The DNA of the CDR3 is TGTGCCAGCAGCTTAGGGCCGGGGGGCCTAACAGATACGCAGTATTTT. Amino acid sequence: CASSLGPGGLTDTQYF. The full variable domain, rest sourced from reference TRBV7-8 and TRBJ2-3, is GAGVSQSPRYKVAKRGQDVALRCDPISGHVSLFWYQQALGQGPEFLTYFQNEAQLDKSGLPSDRFFAERPEGSVSTLKIQRTQQEDSAVYLCASSLGPGGLTDTQYFGPGTRLTVL.

The chain employs TRBV30 and TRBJ2-1, with D perhaps matching TRBD2 (6 bases). Germline CDR1 and CDR2: GTSNPN and SVGIG (reference sequence). This CDR3 has 17 residues. With 1 base removed from V and 5 bases from J, the gap between germline ends came to 21 bases. The CDR3 nucleotides read TGTGCCTGGAGTGCCATTAGCGGCTCTCAAACTCACAATGAGCAGTTCTTC. The encoded protein is CAWSAISGSQTHNEQFF.

A remark on this clone: The sample contains more than one DNA sequence encoding this CDR3. V usage is TRBV19 and J usage is TRBJ2-7, with a weak D call TRBD2 (5 bases). Between the trimmed V and J ends, which lost 1 base and 0 bases, there was a span of 7 bases. The CDR3 consists of 14 residues. The germline gives CDR1 LNHDA, CDR2 SQIVND (reference sequence). In DNA form, the CDR3 reads TGTGCCAGTAGTATAGGACGGGGCTCCTACGAGCAGTACTTC. Protein product: CASSIGRGSYEQYF.

The chain couples TRBV6-1 to TRBJ1-5; TRBD1 is a possible D gene (6 bases). V gave up 4 bases and J gave up 0 bases, with 13 bases separating them. CDR3 length: 16 residues. The V gene's germline CDR1 is MNHNS and CDR2 SASEGT. This CDR3 reads CASSADRQYSNQPQHF. The CDR3 DNA sequence: TGTGCCAGCAGTGCGGACAGACAATATAGCAATCAGCCCCAGCATTTT.

This clone has just a few counts. The chain joins TRBV5-1 to TRBJ1-1; D perhaps matches TRBD1 (5 bases). V was pared by 3 bases and J by 4 bases, with 16 bases between. The CDR3 loop spans 15 amino acids. Looked up from germline, CDR1 is SGHRS and CDR2 is YFSETQ. The CDR3 DNA is TGCGCCAGCAGCTCTGGAGATCAGGGAGGCACTGAAGCTTTCTTT. Translation: CASSSGDQGGTEAFF.

This clone has only one observation. The chain has TRBV19 and TRBJ2-1; tentative D call: TRBD1 (5 bases). Between the trimmed V and J ends, which lost 7 bases and 10 bases, there was a span of 26 bases. This CDR3 has 16 amino acids. Germline assignment: CDR1 LNHDA and CDR2 SQIVND (reference sequence). CDR3 protein: CASTRGGQGLWEEQFF. CDR3 nucleotides: TGTGCCAGTACGAGAGGTGGACAAGGCCTATGGGAAGAGCAGTTCTTC.

This rearrangement joins TRBV6-1 to TRBJ1-2, with a weak D call TRBD1 (6 bases). Germline V lookup: CDR1 MNHNS, CDR2 SASEGT. Trimming took off 6 bases at V and 4 bases at J, with 15 bases between the two ends. There are 14 residues in the CDR3. CDR3 amino acids: CASRDLGQTYGYTF. The CDR3 bases are TGTGCCAGCAGAGACCTAGGACAGACCTATGGCTACACCTTC.